Presented here are 15 T cell receptor beta chains from one specimen sequenced in a study of T cell clonality in common variable immunodeficiency (dated by TCRdb to 2015 to 2017). Libraries were made using the immunoSEQ multiplex PCR assay. TCRdb limited this immuneACCESS table to in-frame rearrangements with V and J called. A share of clones is missing; checked studies link under half to unresolved V genes, and the rest is unexplained. This sample is represented by 45,000 to 70,000 clones, with no singletons among them. The ten largest clonotypes hold about 5.7% of the sample. Input material: peripheral blood mononuclear cells. These receptors came from a person aged 18 to 70 in good health.

This clone showed up many times. The CDR3 end falls 3 residues outside the read, so it is completed with the germline J gene. The chain couples TRBV10-3 to TRBJ2-6; D possibly corresponds to TRBD2 (5 bases). Trimming took 3 bases from V and 4 from J, leaving 13 bases between them. CDR1 and CDR2 from the germline V gene are ENHRY and SYGVKD. The CDR3 extends over 16 amino acids. CDR3 bases read: TGTGCCATCAGTGAATTCCTAGCTGACGGGGCCAACGTC. Translating gives CAISEFLADGANV. The whole CDR3 is CAISEFLADGANVLTF.

In its sample, this clone was seen many times. The CDR3 end is not reached by the read, which stops 3 residues before it; the germline J gene fills it in. The chain has TRBV20-1 and TRBJ2-2; 9 nucleotides match TRBD1. The J segment lost 1 base and the V segment lost 0 bases, leaving 9 bases of the junction unmatched. This CDR3 spans 18 amino acids. Germline-derived CDR1 and CDR2 are DFQATT and SNEGSKA (reference sequence). Incomplete CDR3 DNA: TGCAGTGCTAGAGATTTAAGGACAGGGGCCGGGAACACCGGGGAG. This sequence encodes CSARDLRTGAGNTGE. Given in full, the CDR3 is CSARDLRTGAGNTGELFF.

In its sample, this clone was seen many times. The read ends 3 residues early relative to the CDR3; the germline J gene fills the gap. This chain links TRBV5-1 with TRBJ2-3; possibly TRBD1 for D (8 bases). The V and J ends lost 5 bases and 3 bases respectively, with 16 bases between them. The germline V gene encodes CDR1 SGHRS and CDR2 YFSETQ. This CDR3 region has 15 residues. The sequenced CDR3 bases are TGCGCCAGCAGTTTTACAGGGGGGGAAACAGATACG. Translated: CASSFTGGETDT. The entire CDR3 is CASSFTGGETDTQYF.

There are many counts of this clone. Coverage ceases 3 residues before the CDR3 finishes, and the germline J gene fills in the end. The chain recombines TRBV5-6 with TRBJ1-2, with D tentatively TRBD1 (5 bases). V dropped 1 base and J dropped 0 bases, with 10 bases sitting between them. The CDR3 length is 15 residues. Germline V gene data show CDR1 as SGHDT and CDR2 as YYEEEE. The CDR3 protein is CASSLFDRANYGYTF. Incomplete CDR3 DNA: TGTGCCAGCAGCTTGTTTGACAGAGCTAACTATGGC.

This clone was counted ten times or more. Here the CDR3 reads CSARDQTSGSRNEQFF. The part of the CDR3 DNA that was read is TGCAGTGCTAGAGATCAGACTAGCGGGAGTAGGAATGAG. The chain uses TRBV20-1 and TRBJ2-1; TRBD2 agrees at 12 bases. The read ends 3 residues before the CDR3 terminus; that terminus is restored from the germline J gene. This CDR3 comprises 16 residues. The germline gives CDR1 DFQATT, CDR2 SNEGSKA (reference sequence). With 0 bases clipped from V and 7 bases from J, the junction kept 7 bases outside the gene matches.

This clone was picked up many times. Read data end 3 residues before the CDR3 end; the end is taken from the germline J gene. This chain joins TRBV12-3 or TRBV12-4 and TRBJ2-1; TRBD1 agrees at 8 bases. The CDR3 spans 16 residues. The trim removed 4 bases at V and 2 bases at J, leaving 7 bases unmatched. CDR3 bases read: TGTGCCAGCAGTTCGGACTACAGGGGGACCTACAATGAG. Residues: CASSSDYRGTYNE. From start to end, the CDR3 is CASSSDYRGTYNEQFF.

This clone was observed many times. The CDR3 end falls 3 residues outside the read, so it is completed with the germline J gene. The genes are TRBV20-1 and TRBJ2-1, with 8 bases lining up with TRBD2. This CDR3 region has 14 residues. Germline-derived CDR1 and CDR2 are DFQATT and SNEGSKA (reference sequence). The sequenced part of the CDR3 DNA is TGCAGGCCGATCAGCGGGAGTAGCTACAATGAG. Its translation is CRPISGSSYNE. The CDR3, in full, reads CRPISGSSYNEQFF.

Ten or more counts support this clone. Sequencing ends 3 residues short of the CDR3 end; the germline J gene provides the rest. The chain recombines TRBV5-1 with TRBJ1-2; 10 positions agree with TRBD1. After removal of 2 bases from V and 4 bases from J, the junction contained 5 bases not matched to a gene. This CDR3 has 15 residues. Germline CDR1 and CDR2: SGHRS and YFSETQ. The sequenced CDR3 bases are TGCGCCAGCAGCTTCGGACAGGGGGACGGCTATGGC. Protein: CASSFGQGDGYG. The complete CDR3 reads CASSFGQGDGYGYTF. The full variable domain, in which reference TRBV5-1 and TRBJ1-2 provide the parts outside the CDR3, is KAGVTQTPRYLIKTRGQQVTLSCSPISGHRSVSWYQQTPGQGLQFLFEYFSETQRNKGNFPGRFSGRQFSNSRSEMNVSTLELGDSALYLCASSFGQGDGYGYTFGSGTRLTVV.

This clone occurred many times. The sequence runs out 3 residues before the end of the CDR3; the remainder is reconstructed from the germline J gene. This sequence joins TRBV19 and TRBJ2-6; a possible D gene is TRBD1 (6 bases). CDR3 length equals 17 residues. The germline gives CDR1 LNHDA, CDR2 SQIVND (reference sequence). Trimming stripped 6 bases from V and 1 base from J, with 16 bases between. The chain's CDR3 is CASSGPDRPSGANVLTF. CDR3 DNA, as far as it was read: TGTGCCAGTAGCGGTCCGGACAGACCATCTGGGGCCAACGTC.

The table lists this clone with many counts. The sequence runs out 3 residues before the end of the CDR3; the remainder is reconstructed from the germline J gene. V is TRBV20-1 and J is TRBJ1-5; D is unclear. The CDR3 has 14 amino acids. V was clipped by 6 bases and J by 0 bases, with 12 bases between them. The germline gives CDR1 DFQATT, CDR2 SNEGSKA (reference sequence). The CDR3 sequence is CSAFVRNSNQPQHF. The sequenced CDR3 bases are TGCAGTGCATTCGTCAGGAATAGCAATCAGCCC.

Ten or more counts support this clone. The read terminates 3 residues before the CDR3 end, so the remaining end is supplied by the germline J gene. The chain employs TRBV19 and TRBJ2-1, with 10 bases identical to TRBD1. The CDR3 spans 15 residues. Germline CDR1 LNHDA, CDR2 SQIVND (reference sequence). The J segment lost 3 bases and the V segment lost 5 bases, leaving 4 bases of the junction unmatched. The CDR3 DNA, read in part, is TGTGCCAGTAGTTTTAGGGACAGGGGCTACAATGAG. Translation: CASSFRDRGYNE. The CDR3, in full, reads CASSFRDRGYNEQFF. The whole variable domain, remainder taken from reference TRBV19 and TRBJ2-1, is DGGITQSPKYLFRKEGQNVTLSCEQNLNHDAMYWYRQDPGQGLRLIYYSQIVNDFQKGDIAEGYSVSREKKESFPLTVTSAQKNPTAFYLCASSFRDRGYNEQFFGPGTRLTVL.

Many counts were recorded for this clone. The read stops 3 residues short of the end of the CDR3; the missing end is completed from the germline J gene. V usage is TRBV7-2 and J usage is TRBJ2-7, with TRBD2 identical over 9 bases. Germline V CDR1 and CDR2: SGHTA, FQGNSA. With V trimmed by 3 bases and J by 6 bases, 9 bases remained unmatched. This CDR3 contains 15 residues. CDR3 in amino acids: CASSFPAGGPVEQYF. The sequenced part of the CDR3 DNA is TGTGCCAGCAGCTTCCCCGCGGGAGGGCCGGTCGAG.

This clone has at least ten counts. The missing CDR3 end, 3 residues past where the read stops, is filled in from the germline J gene. The chain is built from TRBV18 and TRBJ1-1, with TRBD1 as a possible D gene (5 bases). Trimming shortened V by 6 bases and J by 4 bases, and 15 bases separated the two germline ends. The CDR3 runs to 14 residues. In germline, CDR1 is KGHSH, CDR2 LQKENI. CDR3 amino acids: CASSRGHLATEAFF. The sequenced part of the CDR3 DNA is TGTGCCAGCTCTCGTGGACACTTGGCCACTGAA.

In this sample, this clone turned up many times. CDR3 region: CASSPGTASYEQYF. CDR3 DNA (partial): TGTGCCAGCAGCCCCGGGACAGCCTCCTACGAG. The chain uses TRBV5-4 and TRBJ2-7; TRBD1 agrees at 7 bases. From the germline J gene comes the end of the CDR3, since the read stops 3 residues before it. CDR1 and CDR2 (germline): SGHNT, YYREEE (reference sequence). This CDR3 is built from 14 residues. The V segment lost 4 bases and the J segment 0 bases; nucleotides outside the gene matches: 4.

Many counts were recorded for this clone. Coverage ceases 3 residues before the CDR3 finishes, and the germline J gene fills in the end. The V call is TRBV19, the J call TRBJ2-2; perhaps TRBD1 as D (5 bases). CDR3 length: 19 residues. Per the germline V gene, CDR1 is LNHDA and CDR2 is SQIVND (reference sequence). V lost 6 bases and J lost 0, with 23 bases in between. CDR3 loop: CASRSAPRLGRTNTGELFF. The part of the CDR3 DNA that was read is TGTGCCAGTAGATCCGCCCCCCGCTTGGGGCGCACGAACACCGGGGAG.